Sequencing of this T cell receptor (beta chain) was carried out in a study of beta chain features in type 1 diabetes. Study-level background: The patients were much like the healthy donors in age, gender and cell yields.

Findings of the study overall: Type 1 diabetes patients showed a moderate but significant shortening of TCRB CDR3s in all four CD4+ subsets. Junctions at VDJ sites from type 1 diabetes patients had fewer insertions and more deletions.

The entirety of the isolated RNA underwent reverse transcription, so expressed TCRB transcripts were sequenced. Sequencing was performed with immunoSEQ multiplex PCR; in TCRdb, only in-frame clones are kept and a portion is missing. The profile shows about 260,000 clones, 24% of them singletons. Note on this clone: The antigen is undetermined.

Sorting that relied on CD45RO/CCR7/CD25/CD127/CD95/CD27 yielded CD4+ naive, central memory, regulatory and stem cell-like memory cells. This CDR3 has 15 amino acids. The V gene end was trimmed by 2 bases and the J gene end by 7 bases; junction bases not matched to a gene: 8. Germline V gene sequence: CDR1 KGHSH, CDR2 LQKENI. The sequence was obtained from a woman between 25 and 40 years old with type 1 diabetes. The material sequenced was naive CD4+ T cells from blood. The gene calls are TRBV18 and TRBJ2-1, with 7 bases aligning to TRBD2. CDR3 DNA sequence: TGTGCCAGCTCACCAGGAGGCGAAGCGGGGAATGAGCAGTTCTTC. It encodes CASSPGGEAGNEQFF.